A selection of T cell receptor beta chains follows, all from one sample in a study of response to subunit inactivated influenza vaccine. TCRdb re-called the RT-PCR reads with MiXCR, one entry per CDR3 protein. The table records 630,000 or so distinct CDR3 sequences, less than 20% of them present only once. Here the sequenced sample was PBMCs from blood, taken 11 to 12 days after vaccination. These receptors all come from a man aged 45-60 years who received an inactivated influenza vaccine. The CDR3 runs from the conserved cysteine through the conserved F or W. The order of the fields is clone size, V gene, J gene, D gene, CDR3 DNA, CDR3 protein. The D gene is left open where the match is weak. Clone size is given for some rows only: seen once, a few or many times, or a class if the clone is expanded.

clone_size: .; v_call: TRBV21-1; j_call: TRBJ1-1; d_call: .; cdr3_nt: TGTGCCAGCAGCAAGGTTGAGGGCTGTAGGGACACTGAAGCTTTCTTT; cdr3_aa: CASSKVEGCRDTEAFF
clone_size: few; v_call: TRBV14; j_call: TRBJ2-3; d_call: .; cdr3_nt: TGTGCCAGCAGCCAGCATCCGGGCCGTAGCACAGATACGCAGTATTTT; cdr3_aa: CASSQHPGRSTDTQYF
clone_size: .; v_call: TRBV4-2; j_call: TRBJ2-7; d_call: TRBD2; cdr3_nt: TGTGCCAGCAGCCCTTTTCTCTTGGAGCGGGGAGCCTACGAGCAGTACTTC; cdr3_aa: CASSPFLLERGAYEQYF
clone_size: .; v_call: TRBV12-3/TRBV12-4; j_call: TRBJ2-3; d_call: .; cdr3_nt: TGTGCCAGCAGTTTATCGGGGGCGGAGGTCACAGATACGCAGTATTTT; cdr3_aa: CASSLSGAEVTDTQYF
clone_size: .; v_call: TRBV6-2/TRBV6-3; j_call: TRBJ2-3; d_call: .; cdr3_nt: TGTGCCACCCGGGACCTGCGAGATACGCAGTATTTT; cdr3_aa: CATRDLRDTQYF
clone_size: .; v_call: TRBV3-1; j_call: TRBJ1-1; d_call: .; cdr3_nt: TGTGCCAGCAGCCCTGGAACAGGGTTCACTGAAGCTTTCTTT; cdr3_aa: CASSPGTGFTEAFF
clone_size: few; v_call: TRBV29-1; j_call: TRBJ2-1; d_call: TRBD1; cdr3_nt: TGCAGCGTTGAAGATCGGGACAGGGGATCCTACAATGAGCAGTTCTTC; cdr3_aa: CSVEDRDRGSYNEQFF
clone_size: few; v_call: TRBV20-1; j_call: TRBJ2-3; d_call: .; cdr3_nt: TGCAGTGCTTTTGAGCTAGGCCTTTCCATCCTCACAGATACGCAGTATTTT; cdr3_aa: CSAFELGLSILTDTQYF
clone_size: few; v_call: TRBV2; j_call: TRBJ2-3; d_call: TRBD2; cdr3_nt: TGTGCCAGCAGTGACGTGGCTAGCGGGGGAAGGGATACGCAGTATTTT; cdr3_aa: CASSDVASGGRDTQYF
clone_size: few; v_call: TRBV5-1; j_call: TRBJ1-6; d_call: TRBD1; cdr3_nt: TGCGCCAGCAGACGAGGACAGGGGAATTCACCCCTCCACTTT; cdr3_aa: CASRRGQGNSPLHF
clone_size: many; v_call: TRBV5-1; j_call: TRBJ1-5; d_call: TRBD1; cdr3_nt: TGCGCCAGCAGCTACAGGGGGCTGAGCAATCAGCCCCAGCATTTT; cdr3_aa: CASSYRGLSNQPQHF
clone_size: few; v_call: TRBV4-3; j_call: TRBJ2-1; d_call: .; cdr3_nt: TGCGCCAGCAGCCAAGATCTCCTGGGGGCGGGGTACAATGAGCAGTTCTTC; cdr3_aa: CASSQDLLGAGYNEQFF
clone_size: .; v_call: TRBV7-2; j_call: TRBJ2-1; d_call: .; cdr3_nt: TGTGCCAGCAGCTTGGAGCGGACTTCCTACAATGAGCAGTTCTTC; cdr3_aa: CASSLERTSYNEQFF
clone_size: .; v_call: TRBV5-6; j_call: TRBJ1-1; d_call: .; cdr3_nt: TGTGCCAGCAGCTCAGCTTTCGGACGGTCTAACACTGAAGCTTTCTTT; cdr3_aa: CASSSAFGRSNTEAFF
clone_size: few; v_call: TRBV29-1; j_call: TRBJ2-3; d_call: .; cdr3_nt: TGCAGCGTTGCGGGCCTTCAGGCGCAGTATTTT; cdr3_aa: CSVAGLQAQYF
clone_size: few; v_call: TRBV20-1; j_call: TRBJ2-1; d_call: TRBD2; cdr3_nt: TGCAGTGCCCCGGGGGGTTACTCCTACAATGAGCAGTTCTTC; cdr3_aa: CSAPGGYSYNEQFF
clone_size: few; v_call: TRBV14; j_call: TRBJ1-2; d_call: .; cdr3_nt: TGTGCCACGGGTCTGTTCGTTCAAGCAACGGAGCGCGGGCAGAAATTTAACTATGGCTACACCTTC; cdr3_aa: CATGLFVQATERGQKFNYGYTF
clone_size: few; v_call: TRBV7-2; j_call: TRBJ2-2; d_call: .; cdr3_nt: TGTGCCAGCAGCTTAGAATTCGGTTTAAACACCGGGGAGCTGTTTTTT; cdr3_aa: CASSLEFGLNTGELFF
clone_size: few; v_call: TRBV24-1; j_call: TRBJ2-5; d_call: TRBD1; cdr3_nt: TGTGCCACCAGTACCAGACAGGGGTCCCCAGAGACCCAGTACTTC; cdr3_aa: CATSTRQGSPETQYF
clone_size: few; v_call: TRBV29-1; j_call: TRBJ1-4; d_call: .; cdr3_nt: TGCAGCGTTCAAGTTGCAACTAATGAAAAACTGTTTTTT; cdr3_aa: CSVQVATNEKLFF
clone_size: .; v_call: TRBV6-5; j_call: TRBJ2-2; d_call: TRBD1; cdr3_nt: TGTGCCAGCAGTTATGAGCCAGGACAGGGTGTCGCCGGGGAGCTGTTTTTT; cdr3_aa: CASSYEPGQGVAGELFF
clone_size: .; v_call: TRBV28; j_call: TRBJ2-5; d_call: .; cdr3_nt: TGTGCCAGCAGAGGTAGAGAGACCCAGTACTTC; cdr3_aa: CASRGRETQYF
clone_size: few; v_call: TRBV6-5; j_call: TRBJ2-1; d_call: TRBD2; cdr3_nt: TGTGCCAGCAGTTACCGTGTGGGTAGCGGGACTAGCTCCTACAATGAGCAGTTCTTC; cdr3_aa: CASSYRVGSGTSSYNEQFF
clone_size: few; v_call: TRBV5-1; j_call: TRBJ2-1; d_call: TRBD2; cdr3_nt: TGCGCCAGCTCTTTCCGGGAGGCCAGGTGGGATGAGCAGTTCTTC; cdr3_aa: CASSFREARWDEQFF
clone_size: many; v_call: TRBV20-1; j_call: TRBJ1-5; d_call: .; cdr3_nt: TGCAGTGCTAGAGGTCCCTTTAGCAATCAGCCCCAGCATTTT; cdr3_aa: CSARGPFSNQPQHF
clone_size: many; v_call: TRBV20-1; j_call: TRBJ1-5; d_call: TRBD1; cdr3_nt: TGCAGTGCTAGGATAACAGGGGAGGGCCATCAGCCCCAGCATTTT; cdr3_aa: CSARITGEGHQPQHF
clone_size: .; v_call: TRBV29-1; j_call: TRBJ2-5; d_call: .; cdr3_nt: TGCAGCGTCGGGGACTACCAAGAGACCCAGTACTTC; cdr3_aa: CSVGDYQETQYF
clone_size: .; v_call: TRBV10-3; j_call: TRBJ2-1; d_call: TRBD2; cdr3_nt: TGTGCCATCAGCACTAGCGGGAGTAGTGGCAATGAGCAGTTCTTC; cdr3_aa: CAISTSGSSGNEQFF
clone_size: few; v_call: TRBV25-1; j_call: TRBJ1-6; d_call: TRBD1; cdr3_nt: TGTGCCAGCAGTGAAGCGGGACAGGGGCCCGTGTCCCTCCACTTT; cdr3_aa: CASSEAGQGPVSLHF
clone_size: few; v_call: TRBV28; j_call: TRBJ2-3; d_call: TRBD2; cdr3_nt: TGTGCCAGCAGTTCCCCTAGCGGGGGGTCAGATACGCAGTATTTT; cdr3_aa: CASSSPSGGSDTQYF
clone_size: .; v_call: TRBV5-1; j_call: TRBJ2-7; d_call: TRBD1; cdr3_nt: TGCGCCAGCAGCTCAGGGGGCCAGGAGAAGCGGGAGCAGTACTTC; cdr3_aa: CASSSGGQEKREQYF
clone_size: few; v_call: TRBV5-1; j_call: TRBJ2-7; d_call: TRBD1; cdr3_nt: TGCGCCAGCAGCTTGGACAGGGGGCGCTGGGAGCAGTACTTC; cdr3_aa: CASSLDRGRWEQYF
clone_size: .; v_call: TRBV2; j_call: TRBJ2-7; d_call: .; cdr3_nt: TGTGCCAGCAGGGAGGCCCTCGGGCAGTGGGGGTACGAGCAGTACTTC; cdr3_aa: CASREALGQWGYEQYF
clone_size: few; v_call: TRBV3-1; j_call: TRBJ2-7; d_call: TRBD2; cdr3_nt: TGTGCCAGCAGCCAGGCGGGAGGTGGTTACGAGCAGTACTTC; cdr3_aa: CASSQAGGGYEQYF
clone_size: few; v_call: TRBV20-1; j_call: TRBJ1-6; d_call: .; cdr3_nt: TGCAGTGCTAGATCCGGAAACAATAATTCACCCCTCCACTTT; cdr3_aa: CSARSGNNNSPLHF